One and the same sample provided the 9 T cell receptor beta chains below, sequenced in a study of control samples from healthy donors and cancer patients. Using immunoSEQ multiplex PCR, the repertoire was profiled, and TCRdb retains in-frame clones only, with some absent. The sample lists about 120,000 clones, 85% to 90% occurring once. The sample taken for sequencing was blood. All receptors derive from a man younger than 40 in good health.

This clone has only one observation. The V call is TRBV7-8, the J call TRBJ1-5; D not resolved. CDR3 length equals 16 residues. The V gene's germline CDR1 is SGHVS and CDR2 FQNEAQ. The V end lost 1 base, the J end lost 0 bases, and 10 bases lay between the germline ends. CDR3 protein: CASSLVAGNSNQPQHF. DNA for the CDR3: TGTGCCAGCAGCTTAGTGGCTGGGAATAGCAATCAGCCCCAGCATTTT.

As to this clone: One end of the junction fails to match germline, which may point to a read error. The CDR3 DNA reads as TGTGCCAGCAGCCAAGCACGGAGGGGTTTCCGGGGAGCTGTTTTT. It is translated as CASSQARRGFRGAVF. This rearrangement joins TRBV14 to TRBJ2-2; D possibly corresponds to TRBD2 (6 bases). Germline V CDR1 and CDR2: SGHDN, FVKESK. The CDR3 extends over 15 amino acids.

V gene TRBV2 combines with J gene TRBJ2-1; 7 bases are a match to TRBD2. There are 15 residues in the CDR3. With 0 bases clipped from V and 8 bases from J, the junction kept 7 bases outside the gene matches. CDR1 and CDR2 (germline): SNHLY, FYNNEI. The CDR3, as DNA: TGTGCCAGCAGTGAAGCCCAGTCCCGGGGGGATGAGCAGTTCTTC. It specifies CASSEAQSRGDEQFF.

The chain has TRBV5-1 and TRBJ2-2; tentatively, D is TRBD1 (5 bases). There are 15 residues in the CDR3. V was clipped by 0 bases and J by 1 base, with 7 bases between them. Germline CDR1 is SGHRS and CDR2 is YFSETQ. The CDR3 DNA reads as TGCGCCAGCAGCTTGGAGGGGTTGAACACCGGGGAGCTGTTTTTT. Translating gives CASSLEGLNTGELFF. The entire variable domain, with the rest obtained from reference TRBV5-1 and TRBJ2-2, is as follows: KAGVTQTPRYLIKTRGQQVTLSCSPISGHRSVSWYQQTPGQGLQFLFEYFSETQRNKGNFPGRFSGRQFSNSRSEMNVSTLELGDSALYLCASSLEGLNTGELFFGEGSRLTVL.

The chain has TRBV9 and TRBJ2-2; 8 bases map to TRBD1. CDR1 is SGDLS, CDR2 YYNGEE, per germline. The length of the CDR3 is 17 residues. J lost 3 bases, V lost 4 bases, and 11 bases had no gene match. The CDR3 bases are TGTGCCAGCAGCCCAACCCCCGGACAGGGTGACACCGGGGAGCTGTTTTTT. Amino acid sequence: CASSPTPGQGDTGELFF.

The chain carries TRBV3-1 (or the pseudogene TRBV3-2) and TRBJ1-1, with D uncertain. CDR1 and CDR2 from the germline V gene are LGHDT and YNNKEL (reference sequence). This CDR3 has 13 residues. V was pared by 7 bases and J by 3 bases, with 12 bases between. The CDR3 loop is CASTTLGHTEAFF. The CDR3, as DNA: TGTGCCAGCACCACCCTCGGACACACTGAAGCTTTCTTT.

The rearrangement joins TRBV9 to TRBJ1-2, with D tentatively TRBD1 (5 bases). The germline V gene encodes CDR1 SGDLS and CDR2 YYNGEE. This CDR3 comprises 18 residues. V lost 4 bases, J lost 0 bases, and 22 bases lay in between. CDR3 region: CASSFRGAAFGPNYGYTF. The CDR3, as DNA: TGTGCCAGCAGCTTTAGAGGGGCAGCTTTTGGGCCTAACTATGGCTACACCTTC.

The chain employs TRBV11-3 and TRBJ1-4; D not resolved. Per the germline V gene, CDR1 is SGHNT and CDR2 is YENEEA. This CDR3 is 15 amino acids long. V was shortened by 0 bases and J by 7 bases, with 12 bases between the two germline ends. CDR3 coding DNA: TGTGCCAGCAGCTTAGATTTGGCAGGTGGTGAAAAACTGTTTTTT. This translates into CASSLDLAGGEKLFF.

This clone was seen a few times. V usage is TRBV30 and J usage is TRBJ2-3; possible D gene TRBD2, 5 bases. Germline CDR1 and CDR2: GTSNPN and SVGIG (reference sequence). Trimming removed 0 bases at V and 5 bases at J, with 12 bases between. This CDR3 has 14 amino acids. CDR3 sequence (DNA): TGTGCCTGGAGTGTGAGGCAAAGCGGAGATACGCAGTATTTT. It yields the protein CAWSVRQSGDTQYF.